This T cell receptor beta chain was documented in a study of blood T cell repertoires in COVID-19 (dated by TCRdb to 2019 to 2021). Study-level background: The collaborator samples originated in the United States, Italy and Spain and spanned the acute and convalescent phases of COVID-19. A freely available public database, intended as a resource for researchers studying the immune response to SARS-CoV-2, is where the repertoires were released. The material from the prospective study consisted of cDNA or gDNA derived from T cells, B-cell-depleted T cells, or PBMCs. Nearly every sample came with metadata listing a de-identified subject ID, COVID-19 status, age in years and sex. Where available, HLA class I and class II types were obtained from metadata supplied by the sample provider rather than from assay-based typing. The dataset comprised deeply sampled blood TCRbeta repertoires from subjects exposed to, actively infected with, or recovered from COVID-19. Samples were obtained from the ongoing ImmuneRACE study (first 160 participants) and from some 1,200 subjects provided by 6 global collaborators.

The CDR1 and CDR2 encoded by the germline V gene are SGHDT and YYEEEE. Including the terminal cysteine and phenylalanine, the CDR3 comprises 15 residues. Only the CDR3 region is kept as DNA, spanning 45 bases read in frame from base 1. Relative to germline, V is missing 4 bases and J is missing 4 bases, with 6 bases of the junction outside any gene match. A note on this clone: This clone's antigen is unknown. One base away there is no much larger clone; base qualities are not given.

What the study reported, not specific to this receptor: The quantity of clinical and demographic metadata differed by source and by participant and was supplied without curation.

One collaborating source in Seattle enrolled patients during active infection and followed them longitudinally through the course of disease. The collaborating institutions used their own protocols to collect whole blood in K2EDTA tubes. For TCRbeta analysis, collaborator samples were shipped as frozen whole blood, as isolated PBMCs, or as DNA extracted from either sample type. TCRbeta CDR3 regions were amplified from genomic DNA by means of the immunoSEQ Assay, a bias-controlled multiplex PCR. The paper's processing steps were these. The number of nucleated cells in each sample was estimated from the amplification of reference gene primers within the assay. To quantify the absolute abundance of each unique TCRbeta CDR3 rearrangement, sequence reads were collapsed and filtered. For each sample, productive Simpson clonality was calculated as the square root of Simpson's diversity index over productive rearrangements. Drawn from immuneACCESS, this table holds only the in-frame rearrangements with V and J called that TCRdb kept. Clones are partly lost; checked studies trace under half to an unresolved V gene and leave the rest unexplained. The V and J calls and clone size are taken from that table; D and trimming were inferred from the DNA. Recorded for this sample are tens of thousands of clones; approximately 88% of them occurred a single time. The ten largest clones add up to about 5.5% of the sample.

The receptor comes from a man aged 55 to 70 with COVID-19, enrolled during active disease. Here the chain combines TRBV5-6 and TRBJ2-1, with TRBD1 matching 9 junction bases. The sequencing input was peripheral blood. The DNA reads TGTGCCAGCAGCGCGCCCGGGACAGGGTACAATGAGCAGTTCTTC. The translation is CASSAPGTGYNEQFF.